This TCR beta chain was observed in a study of beta chain features in type 1 diabetes. With respect to this clone: Antigen unknown.

Study results and caveats: Insertions at VDJ junctions were less frequent in type 1 diabetes patients. These patients also deleted more nucleotides at the same junctions.

Expressed TCRB transcripts were sequenced after all isolated RNA was converted to cDNA. Measured with immunoSEQ multiplex PCR; TCRdb has only the in-frame clones, and not every one. Among some 500,000 clones, 9.5% to 12% were seen once, and the ten largest hold 0.045% to 0.06%. This CDR3 comprises 14 residues. With 1 base removed from V and 0 bases from J, the gap between germline ends came to 6 bases. Germline CDR1 is LGHNA and CDR2 is YNFKEQ. This clonotype was obtained from a young woman in good health. The chain uses TRBV4-2 and TRBJ1-2; no clear D gene. Sequencing was carried out using naive CD4+ T cells from blood. In DNA form, the CDR3 reads TGTGCCAGCAGCCAAGGATTCGCTAACTATGGCTACACCTTC. Amino acids: CASSQGFANYGYTF.